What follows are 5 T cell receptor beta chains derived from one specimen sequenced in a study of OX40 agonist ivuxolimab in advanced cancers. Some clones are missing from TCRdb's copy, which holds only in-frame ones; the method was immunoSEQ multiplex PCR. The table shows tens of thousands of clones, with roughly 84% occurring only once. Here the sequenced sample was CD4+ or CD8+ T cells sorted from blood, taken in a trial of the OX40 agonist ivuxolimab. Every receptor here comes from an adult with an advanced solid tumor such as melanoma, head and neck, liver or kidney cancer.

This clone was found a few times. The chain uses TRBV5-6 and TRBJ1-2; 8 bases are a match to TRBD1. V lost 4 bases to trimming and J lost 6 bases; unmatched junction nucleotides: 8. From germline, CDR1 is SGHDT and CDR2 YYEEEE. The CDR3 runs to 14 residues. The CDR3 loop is CASSSVTGVHGYTF. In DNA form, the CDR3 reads TGTGCCAGCAGCAGCGTGACAGGGGTACATGGCTACACCTTC.

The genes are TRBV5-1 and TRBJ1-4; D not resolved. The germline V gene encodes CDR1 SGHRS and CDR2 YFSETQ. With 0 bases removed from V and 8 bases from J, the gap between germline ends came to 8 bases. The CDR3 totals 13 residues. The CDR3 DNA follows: TGCGCCAGCAGCTTGGAACCCCTCGAAAAACTGTTTTTT. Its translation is CASSLEPLEKLFF.

Here the CDR3 reads CASSASLGGSYNEQFF. As DNA, the CDR3 is TGTGCCAGCAGCGCTAGCCTGGGGGGTTCCTACAATGAGCAGTTCTTC. The chain recombines TRBV11-2 with TRBJ2-1; D possibly corresponds to TRBD2 (6 bases). CDR1 and CDR2 from the germline V gene are SGHAT and FQNNGV. V was pared by 5 bases and J by 1 base, with 15 bases between. CDR3 length equals 16 residues.

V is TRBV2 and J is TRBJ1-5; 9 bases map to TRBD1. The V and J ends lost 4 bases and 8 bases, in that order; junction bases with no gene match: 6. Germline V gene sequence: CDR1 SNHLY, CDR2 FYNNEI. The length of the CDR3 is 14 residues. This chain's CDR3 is CASSGDRVVKPQHF. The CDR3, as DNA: TGTGCCAGCAGTGGGGACAGGGTCGTGAAGCCCCAGCATTTT.

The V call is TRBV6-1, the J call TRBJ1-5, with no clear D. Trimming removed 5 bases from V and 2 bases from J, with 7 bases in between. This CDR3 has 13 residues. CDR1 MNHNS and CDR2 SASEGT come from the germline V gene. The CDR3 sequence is CASSRGRNQPQHF. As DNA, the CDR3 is TGTGCCAGCAGTCGAGGACGCAATCAGCCCCAGCATTTT.